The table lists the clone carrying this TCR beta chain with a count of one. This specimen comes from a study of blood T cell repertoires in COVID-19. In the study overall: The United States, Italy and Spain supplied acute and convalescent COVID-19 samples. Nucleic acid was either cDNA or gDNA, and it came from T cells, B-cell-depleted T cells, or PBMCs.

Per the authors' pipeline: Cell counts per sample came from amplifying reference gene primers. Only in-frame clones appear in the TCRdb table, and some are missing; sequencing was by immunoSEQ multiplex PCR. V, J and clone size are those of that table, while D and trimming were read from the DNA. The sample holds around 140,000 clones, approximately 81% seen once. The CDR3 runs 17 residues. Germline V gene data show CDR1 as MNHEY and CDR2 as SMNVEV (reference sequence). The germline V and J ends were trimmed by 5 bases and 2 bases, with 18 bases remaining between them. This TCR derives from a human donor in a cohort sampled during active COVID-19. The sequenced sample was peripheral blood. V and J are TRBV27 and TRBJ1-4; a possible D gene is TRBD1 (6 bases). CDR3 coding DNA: TGTGCCAGCAGTCCCAGGGGCTTTTCTGTGACTAATGAAAAACTGTTTTTT. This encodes CASSPRGFSVTNEKLFF.